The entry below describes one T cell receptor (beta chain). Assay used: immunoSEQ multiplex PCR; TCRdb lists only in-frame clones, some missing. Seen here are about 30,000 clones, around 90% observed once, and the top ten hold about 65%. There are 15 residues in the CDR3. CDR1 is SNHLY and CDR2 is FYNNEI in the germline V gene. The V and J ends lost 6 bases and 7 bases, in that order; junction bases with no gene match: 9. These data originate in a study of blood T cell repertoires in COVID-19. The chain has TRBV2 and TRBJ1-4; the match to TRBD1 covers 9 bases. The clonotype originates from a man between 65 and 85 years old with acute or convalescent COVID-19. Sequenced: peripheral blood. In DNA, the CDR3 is TGTGCCAGCAGCCTTGGGACAGGGCGGATTGAAAAACTGTTTTTT. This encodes CASSLGTGRIEKLFF.